The rows below give T cell receptor beta chains drawn from one sample of a study of T cell repertoires in cytomegalovirus infection. TCRdb called the reads again in MiXCR, with one record for every CDR3 protein. The repertoire holds about 680,000 distinct CDR3 sequences, 20% to 30% seen once, with 7% to 9% in the top ten. The sequencing sample was made of CD8+ T cells from PBMCs. The receptors were gathered from a human donor in good health (CMV status not recorded). Some clones in this sample may be carry-over from other donors' samples. The CDR3 runs from the conserved cysteine through the conserved F or W. Each record gives: V gene, D gene, CDR3 length, clone size, J gene, CDR3 DNA, CDR3 protein. The D gene is left open where the match is weak. The size field is filled for only some rows; it gives once, few, many or a size class.

V: TRBV28; D: TRBD1; length: 17; size: many; J: TRBJ1-6; DNA: TGTGCCAGCAGCTGGGGACAGGTGAACTCCTATAATTCACCCCTCCACTTT; CDR3: CASSWGQVNSYNSPLHF
V: TRBV28; D: TRBD1; length: 16; size: NA; J: TRBJ2-6; DNA: TGTGCCAGCATGCCCCTGGACAGGGCTGGGGCCAACGTCCTGACTTTC; CDR3: CASMPLDRAGANVLTF
V: TRBV7-8; D: TRBD1; length: 15; size: many; J: TRBJ1-2; DNA: TGTGCCAGCAGCTTAACCCCGACAGGGCACTATGGCTACACCTTC; CDR3: CASSLTPTGHYGYTF
V: TRBV3-1; D: NA; length: 14; size: NA; J: TRBJ2-7; DNA: TGTGCCAGCAGCCCCGGTTCGGGGTTCTACGAGCAGTACTTC; CDR3: CASSPGSGFYEQYF
V: TRBV14; D: TRBD1; length: 15; size: NA; J: TRBJ2-1; DNA: TGTGCCAGCAGTCCAGAGGGACAGGCCTACAATGAGCAGTTCTTC; CDR3: CASSPEGQAYNEQFF
V: TRBV27; D: TRBD1; length: 17; size: few; J: TRBJ1-2; DNA: TGTGCCAGCAGTCCATTTCCGGGACAGGGGGCGGGCTATGGCTACACCTTC; CDR3: CASSPFPGQGAGYGYTF
V: TRBV9; D: NA; length: 12; size: NA; J: TRBJ2-3; DNA: TGTGCCAGCAGCGTAGAAGGAGATACGCAGTATTTT; CDR3: CASSVEGDTQYF
V: TRBV29-1; D: NA; length: 12; size: few; J: TRBJ1-5; DNA: TGCAGCGTTGGTCGGGAGGGTCAGCCCCAGCATTTT; CDR3: CSVGREGQPQHF
V: TRBV19; D: TRBD2; length: 20; size: few; J: TRBJ2-1; DNA: TGTGCCAGTAGTATAGAAAGCGGGGGGCCATCACACCTTCTATACAATGAGCAGTTCTTC; CDR3: CASSIESGGPSHLLYNEQFF
V: TRBV25-1; D: NA; length: 14; size: NA; J: TRBJ2-7; DNA: TGTGCCAGCTCCCCTAAGACAGGATCCTACGAGCAGTACTTC; CDR3: CASSPKTGSYEQYF
V: TRBV7-8; D: TRBD1; length: 14; size: many; J: TRBJ1-2; DNA: TGTGCCAGCAGCGCCAGGGGGATTAACTATGGCTACACCTTC; CDR3: CASSARGINYGYTF
V: TRBV2; D: NA; length: 15; size: NA; J: TRBJ2-3; DNA: TGTGCCAGCATCCCAGGACGGACAGAGACAGATACGCAGTATTTT; CDR3: CASIPGRTETDTQYF
V: TRBV5-1; D: NA; length: 16; size: few; J: TRBJ2-1; DNA: TGCGCCAGCAGCTTGGCGGGGCAGACGCCGATGGATGAGCAGTTCTTC; CDR3: CASSLAGQTPMDEQFF
V: TRBV24-1; D: TRBD2; length: 20; size: NA; J: TRBJ2-1; DNA: TGTGCCACCAGTGATTTGCATCTGGGGAGGGAAATATACTCCTACAATGAGCAGTTCTTC; CDR3: CATSDLHLGREIYSYNEQFF
V: TRBV15; D: TRBD1; length: 14; size: few; J: TRBJ1-2; DNA: TGTGCCACCAGCGCCCCCGGGACAGGGCAGGAGTACACCTTC; CDR3: CATSAPGTGQEYTF
V: TRBV11-3; D: NA; length: 14; size: NA; J: TRBJ2-1; DNA: TGTGCCAGCAGCTTAGGCGGACAACCCAATGAGCAGTTCTTC; CDR3: CASSLGGQPNEQFF
V: TRBV7-8; D: TRBD2; length: 16; size: many; J: TRBJ2-1; DNA: TGTGCCAGCAGCTTTTGGGCTAGCGGGGGGTACAATGAGCAGTTCTTC; CDR3: CASSFWASGGYNEQFF
V: TRBV27; D: NA; length: 15; size: few; J: TRBJ2-1; DNA: TGTGCCAGCAGTTCAGGGGATGGGCACTACAATGAGCAGTTCTTC; CDR3: CASSSGDGHYNEQFF
V: TRBV11-1; D: NA; length: 15; size: many; J: TRBJ1-2; DNA: TGTGCCAGCAGCGTTCGGGACGGCGGCCCGTATGGCTACACCTTC; CDR3: CASSVRDGGPYGYTF
V: TRBV7-4; D: NA; length: 15; size: once; J: TRBJ2-5; DNA: TGTGCCAGCAGCTTAGTTGGCGCCGGGGAGGAGACCCAGTACTTC; CDR3: CASSLVGAGEETQYF